Listed below are T cell receptor beta chains from one sample, sequenced in a study of beta chain features in type 1 diabetes. Using immunoSEQ multiplex PCR, the repertoire was profiled, and TCRdb retains in-frame clones only, with some absent. The sample consists of about 30,000 clones, roughly 56% of them appearing once. Sequencing was done on a sample of Tregs from blood. The receptors stem from a woman in her late teens or twenties with type 1 diabetes. Each CDR3 is given with its conserved first and last residue. A D gene is named only where the DNA matches it firmly. Clone size, where shown, is once, few, many, or a class for clones that have expanded.

d_call	j_call	cdr3_length	clone_size	v_call	cdr3_nt	cdr3_aa
TRBD1	TRBJ2-3	16	NA	TRBV2	TGTGCCAGCAGTGATGAGACAGGGGCCCGCACAGATACGCAGTATTTT	CASSDETGARTDTQYF
NA	TRBJ2-1	12	few	TRBV10-3	TGTGCCGCCGGAACTGGGCTAAATGAGCAGTTCTTC	CAAGTGLNEQFF
NA	TRBJ2-1	15	few	TRBV11-3	TGTGCCAGCACCCCCAACCTAGCGTCCTACAATGAGCAGTTCTTC	CASTPNLASYNEQFF
NA	TRBJ1-1	14	NA	TRBV2	TGTGCCAGCAGCCGGCCGGGCAGGGGCACTGAAGCTTTCTTT	CASSRPGRGTEAFF
NA	TRBJ2-1	14	NA	TRBV4-1	TGCGCCAGCAGCCAAGGACTATTAGGCAATGAGCAGTTCTTC	CASSQGLLGNEQFF
TRBD2	TRBJ2-1	14	NA	TRBV11-2	TGTGCCAGCAGCCTAGAGGTAGCGGGAGCTGAGCAGTTCTTC	CASSLEVAGAEQFF
TRBD1	TRBJ2-2	16	few	TRBV25-1	TGTGCCAGCAGTGACCGAGGACAGGGACGAACCGGGGAGCTGTTTTTT	CASSDRGQGRTGELFF
NA	TRBJ1-4	15	NA	TRBV28	TGTGCCAGCAGTTCACCCCAGTTAGCCGATGAAAAACTGTTTTTT	CASSSPQLADEKLFF
NA	TRBJ1-5	15	NA	TRBV18	TGTGCCAGCTCACCCCCGGCGGGTGGCAATCAGCCCCAGCATTTT	CASSPPAGGNQPQHF
NA	TRBJ1-3	15	NA	TRBV7-2	TGTGCCAGCAGCTTTTCCGGTACCTCTGGAAACACCATATATTTT	CASSFSGTSGNTIYF
TRBD2	TRBJ2-1	16	NA	TRBV18	TGTGCCAGCTCACCAGGACTAGCGGGAGGAGCCGATGAGCAGTTCTTC	CASSPGLAGGADEQFF
NA	TRBJ1-1	12	few	TRBV29-1	TGCAGCGTTCAACAGGGATACACTGAAGCTTTCTTT	CSVQQGYTEAFF
NA	TRBJ1-3	15	NA	TRBV30	TGTGCCTGGACCCCGGACTTGAGCTCTGGAAACACCATATATTTT	CAWTPDLSSGNTIYF
TRBD1	TRBJ2-7	14	NA	TRBV5-1	TGCGCCAGCAGCCCGTGGACAGGATCCTACGAGCAGTACTTC	CASSPWTGSYEQYF
NA	TRBJ2-7	15	few	TRBV28	TGTGCCAGCAGTACATCGGGCGGGATCAACTACGAGCAGTACTTC	CASSTSGGINYEQYF
TRBD2	TRBJ2-2	16	NA	TRBV9	TGTGCCAGCAGCGTAGTGGGACTAGCGGGAGCCGGGGAGCTGTTTTTT	CASSVVGLAGAGELFF
NA	TRBJ2-5	16	NA	TRBV18	TGTGCCAGCTCACCGGACAGTCGAACCGGTATTGGGACCCAGTACTTC	CASSPDSRTGIGTQYF
NA	TRBJ2-2	15	NA	TRBV2	TGTGCCAGCAACATCGGCCAGGGGAGTGTCGGGGAGCTGTTTTTT	CASNIGQGSVGELFF
NA	TRBJ2-5	14	NA	TRBV5-6	TGTGCCAGCAGCCAGGCGCAGGTTGTGGTGACCCAGTACTTC	CASSQAQVVVTQYF
TRBD2	TRBJ2-5	14	NA	TRBV18	TGTGCCAGCTCACCACCGAGCGGGACGTGGACCCAGTACTTC	CASSPPSGTWTQYF
NA	TRBJ2-1	17	NA	TRBV7-2	TGTGCCAGCAGCTTAGCGTCCACTAGGACAGCCTACAATGAGCAGTTCTTC	CASSLASTRTAYNEQFF
NA	TRBJ2-5	13	once	TRBV5-8	TGTGCCAGCAGCTTGCGCAGGGGAGAGACCCAGTACTTC	CASSLRRGETQYF
NA	TRBJ1-4	14	few	TRBV10-1	TGCGCCAGCGACCAACAGTCCGCTAATGAAAAACTGTTTTTT	CASDQQSANEKLFF
NA	TRBJ1-5	16	NA	TRBV19	TGTGCCAGTACACGAGCATGGCGGCGGGAATATCAGCCCCAGCATTTT	CASTRAWRREYQPQHF
NA	TRBJ2-2	14	NA	TRBV7-3	TGTGCCAGCAGCTTAACCGGGGGACCGGGGGAGCTGTTTTTT	CASSLTGGPGELFF
NA	TRBJ2-7	14	NA	TRBV6-1	TGTGCCAGCAGAGACCCGAGGAGAGTAAGCGAGCAGTACTTC	CASRDPRRVSEQYF
TRBD2	TRBJ2-2	14	NA	TRBV7-2	TGTGCCAGCAGCTTAGCGGGAGGGCCCGGGGAGCTGTTTTTT	CASSLAGGPGELFF
TRBD1	TRBJ1-5	14	NA	TRBV2	TGTGCCAGCAGTGAACAGGGGGACAATCAGCCCCAGCATTTT	CASSEQGDNQPQHF
NA	TRBJ2-2	15	NA	TRBV11-3	TGTGCCAGCAGCCCAGGGGGGACGAACACCGGGGAGCTGTTTTTT	CASSPGGTNTGELFF
TRBD1	TRBJ2-5	17	few	TRBV5-1	TGCGCCAGCAGTTCCCGACAGGGGATAGGATGGTGGGAGACCCAGTACTTC	CASSSRQGIGWWETQYF
TRBD1	TRBJ2-5	13	few	TRBV11-3	TGTGCCAGCAGTCAACAGGGGGAAGAGACCCAGTACTTC	CASSQQGEETQYF
NA	TRBJ2-3	16	NA	TRBV6-5	TGTGCCAGCAGTTACTCTCTGCTAGTGAGCACAGATACGCAGTATTTT	CASSYSLLVSTDTQYF
NA	TRBJ2-1	15	NA	TRBV7-2	TGTGCCAGCAGCACACGAGCGGGTCCCTACAATGAGCAGTTCTTC	CASSTRAGPYNEQFF
TRBD1	TRBJ1-2	14	few	TRBV30	TGTGCCTGGAGTGTCGGACAGGGGGCGCGGGGCTACACCTTC	CAWSVGQGARGYTF
TRBD2	TRBJ2-7	15	NA	TRBV29-1	TGCAGCGTTGCCACCGGGACTAGCGTCAGGGACGAGCAGTACTTC	CSVATGTSVRDEQYF
TRBD1	TRBJ1-5	16	NA	TRBV27	TGTGCCAGCAGTTTATCGACGACAGGGCCCAATCAGCCCCAGCATTTT	CASSLSTTGPNQPQHF
TRBD1	TRBJ2-3	16	NA	TRBV5-1	TGCGCCAGCAGCTTGGGGGTGGACAGGGACACAGATACGCAGTATTTT	CASSLGVDRDTDTQYF
TRBD1	TRBJ1-3	17	NA	TRBV18	TGTGCCAGCTCACCCCGCGGACAGGGGGCTTTTGGAAACACCATATATTTT	CASSPRGQGAFGNTIYF
NA	TRBJ1-1	13	NA	TRBV6-1	TGTGCCAGCATAACAGGGTGGGGAACTGAAGCTTTCTTT	CASITGWGTEAFF
NA	TRBJ1-2	13	NA	TRBV30	TGTGCCTGGGACGAAGGGGGAATCGGTGGCTACACCTTC	CAWDEGGIGGYTF
TRBD2	TRBJ2-3	15	few	TRBV6-5	TGTGCCAGCAGATTGAGCGGGAGACGGGCAGATACGCAGTATTTT	CASRLSGRRADTQYF
TRBD2	TRBJ2-1	16	NA	TRBV18	TGTGCCAGCTCACCACCCCTACTAGCGGGAGTAGGTGAGCAGTTCTTC	CASSPPLLAGVGEQFF
TRBD1	TRBJ1-4	16	NA	TRBV5-1	TGCGCCAGCAGCTTGCAGGGACAGGGGGCTAATGAAAAACTGTTTTTT	CASSLQGQGANEKLFF
NA	TRBJ1-1	13	NA	TRBV7-3	TGTGCCAGCAGCTTCCAGGGCAACACTGAAGCTTTCTTT	CASSFQGNTEAFF
NA	TRBJ1-1	12	NA	TRBV7-2	TGTGCCAGCAGTCCGGTAAACACTGAAGCTTTCTTT	CASSPVNTEAFF
TRBD2	TRBJ2-1	12	NA	TRBV30	TGTGCTGGAAAGACGGGACTATCTGAGCAGTTCTTC	CAGKTGLSEQFF
NA	TRBJ2-1	14	NA	TRBV19	TGTGCCAGTAGTAAGGGGCAGGGAGGCAATGAGCAGTTCTTC	CASSKGQGGNEQFF
NA	TRBJ1-3	14	once	TRBV18	TGTGCCAGCTCAGATCGGGACTCTGGAAACACCATATATTTT	CASSDRDSGNTIYF
TRBD1	TRBJ2-2	15	once	TRBV27	TGTGCCAGCAGAAGGGACAGACAAAACACCGGGGAGCTGTTTTTT	CASRRDRQNTGELFF
TRBD1	TRBJ1-5	17	NA	TRBV10-3	TGTGCCACCGGGGGGACAGGGATCCGGCAGGGCAATCAGCCCCAGCATTTT	CATGGTGIRQGNQPQHF